The 27 T cell receptor beta chains presented below share a single source sample, sequenced in a study of T cells in Graves' hyperthyroidism and ophthalmopathy. Amplified TCR beta CDR3 regions came from RNA transcripts. An initial round of RT-PCR targeting the TCR CDR3 relied on the HTBI primer set. MiXCR, applied by TCRdb to the multiplex PCR reads, yields one record per CDR3 protein. The table shows 640,000 or so distinct CDR3 sequences, with 12% to 15% occurring only once. The sequencing sample was made of blood. The receptors were sampled from a woman between 18 and 29 years old with Graves' ophthalmopathy.

This clonotype has at least ten counts. The chain uses TRBV28 and TRBJ1-2; a weak D match, TRBD1 (6 bases). V was cut by 0 bases and J by 1 base, with 15 bases left in between. This CDR3 spans 17 amino acids. The germline V gene encodes CDR1 MDHEN and CDR2 SYDVKM. The CDR3 DNA reads TGTGCCAGCAGTTTATGGGAGGGCGCAGGGGTTAACTATGGCTACACCTTC. Protein product: CASSLWEGAGVNYGYTF.

In its sample, this clonotype was seen a few times. This chain connects TRBV19 to TRBJ2-1; D gene uncertain. V was cut by 4 bases and J by 4 bases, with 17 bases left in between. Germline CDR1 reads LNHDA; CDR2 reads SQIVND (reference sequence). This CDR3 spans 16 amino acids. CDR3 protein: CASSNTLSSEYNEQFF. The CDR3 coding sequence is TGTGCCAGTAGTAATACCCTATCCTCGGAATACAATGAGCAGTTCTTC. Variable domain in full (rest from reference TRBV19 and TRBJ2-1): DGGITQSPKYLFRKEGQNVTLSCEQNLNHDAMYWYRQDPGQGLRLIYYSQIVNDFQKGDIAEGYSVSREKKESFPLTVTSAQKNPTAFYLCASSNTLSSEYNEQFFGPGTRLTVL.

This clonotype was found many times. The V and J genes are TRBV27 and TRBJ2-7; D call uncertain. Trimming left V 0 bases short and J 0 bases short, with 9 bases between. The germline V gene encodes CDR1 MNHEY and CDR2 SMNVEV (reference sequence). This CDR3 is 15 amino acids long. Here the CDR3 DNA reads TGTGCCAGCAGTTTATCTCGGGCCGACTCCTACGAGCAGTACTTC. Protein sequence: CASSLSRADSYEQYF.

This rearrangement joins TRBV7-9 to TRBJ1-3; D call uncertain. This CDR3 is 16 amino acids long. The germline V and J ends were trimmed by 5 bases and 0 bases, with 14 bases remaining between them. Per the germline V gene, CDR1 is SEHNR and CDR2 is FQNEAQ (reference sequence). The DNA for the CDR3 is TGTGCCAGCAGCGAAAAATTGGGAGGCTCTGGAAACACCATATATTTT. This gives the protein CASSEKLGGSGNTIYF.

There are a few counts of this clonotype. The rearrangement links TRBV28 to TRBJ2-4; 9 bases line up with TRBD1. This CDR3 is built from 21 residues. The J segment lost 0 bases and the V segment lost 1 base, leaving 16 bases of the junction unmatched. CDR1 is MDHEN, CDR2 SYDVKM, per germline. The CDR3: CASSLYARTGQGSLAKNIQYF. The CDR3 nucleotides read TGTGCCAGCAGTTTATACGCCAGGACGGGACAGGGTTCCTTAGCCAAAAACATTCAGTACTTC.

This clonotype was recorded many times. This chain links TRBV30 with TRBJ1-1; 8 bases align to TRBD1. Trimming cost V 4 bases and J 6 bases; bases outside gene matches: 10. Germline V lookup: CDR1 GTSNPN, CDR2 SVGIG (reference sequence). The CDR3 runs to 14 residues. The DNA for the CDR3 is TGTGCCTGGACTCTCCCAGGGGGCTTCGCTGAAGCTTTCTTT. Amino acids: CAWTLPGGFAEAFF.

The table lists this clonotype with many counts. The gene calls are TRBV5-1 and TRBJ2-7; possibly TRBD1 for D (6 bases). The CDR3 is 16 residues long. Per the germline V gene, CDR1 is SGHRS and CDR2 is YFSETQ. V was pared by 5 bases and J by 3 bases, with 21 bases between. The chain's CDR3 is CASSPHIGTNHYEQYF. The CDR3, as DNA: TGCGCCAGCAGTCCGCACATCGGGACAAACCACTACGAGCAGTACTTC.

V gene TRBV7-9 combines with J gene TRBJ1-6; D not certain. Trimming shortened V by 5 bases and J by 9 bases, and 20 bases separated the two germline ends. Looked up from germline, CDR1 is SEHNR and CDR2 is FQNEAQ (reference sequence). This CDR3 has 16 amino acids. The CDR3 DNA reads as TGTGCCAGCAGCCAAGAGCTAGGATCTTCGGCTTCACCCCTCCACTTT. Protein: CASSQELGSSASPLHF. Supplemented by reference TRBV7-9 and TRBJ1-6, the full variable domain reads DTGVSQNPRHKITKRGQNVTFRCDPISEHNRLYWYRQTLGQGPEFLTYFQNEAQLEKSRLLSDRFSAERPKGSFSTLEIQRTEQGDSAMYLCASSQELGSSASPLHFGNGTRLTVT.

Regarding this clonotype: A much larger clone is a single base away; this may be a read error. The chain carries TRBV7-9 and TRBJ2-1, with a possible D match to TRBD2 (5 bases). The CDR3 consists of 17 residues. Germline values: CDR1 SEHNR, CDR2 FQNEAQ (reference sequence). DNA of the CDR3: TGTGCCAGCAGCCAAGCTCGGGGATTTAGCTCCCACAATGAGCAGTTCTTC. This codes for CASSQARGFSSHNEQFF.

This clonotype is a singleton in its sample. This chain links TRBV10-3 with TRBJ2-1; 14 nucleotides match TRBD2. Germline loops: CDR1 ENHRY, CDR2 SYGVKD. This CDR3 is built from 20 residues. After removal of 6 bases from V and 2 bases from J, the junction contained 15 bases not matched to a gene. In DNA, the CDR3 is TGTGCCATCAGCCCGAGAGTGGGACTAGCGGGAGAAGGTGCCTACAATGAGCAGTTCTTC. It is translated as CAISPRVGLAGEGAYNEQFF.

CDR3 bases: TGTGCCAGCAGTTACTCTTTTCTCGGGACTAGCGGAAACTACGAGCAGTACTTC. Residues: CASSYSFLGTSGNYEQYF. The genes are TRBV6-5 and TRBJ2-7; 11 bases agree with TRBD2. After removal of 0 bases from V and 3 bases from J, the junction contained 10 bases not matched to a gene. The germline V gene encodes CDR1 MNHEY and CDR2 SVGAGI. The CDR3 has 18 amino acids.

This clonotype showed up many times. This chain uses TRBV29-1 with TRBJ2-4, with D tentatively TRBD1 (7 bases). The V gene lost 7 bases and the J gene lost 7 bases, with 20 bases spanning the gap. In germline, CDR1 is SQVTM, CDR2 ANQGSEA. The CDR3 has 14 residues. The CDR3 DNA sequence: TGCAGCGCTGAGAGGGGTGGAGGGGGCAACATTCAGTACTTC. It specifies CSAERGGGGNIQYF. The variable domain in full, with the rest retrieved from reference TRBV29-1 and TRBJ2-4, is SAVISQKPSRDICQRGTSLTIQCQVDSQVTMMFWYRQQPGQSLTLIATANQGSEATYESGFVIDKFPISRPNLTFSTLTVSNMSPEDSSIYLCSAERGGGGNIQYFGAGTRLSVL.

V usage is TRBV20-1 and J usage is TRBJ2-3; 10 bases fit TRBD2. Germline CDR1 and CDR2: DFQATT and SNEGSKA (reference sequence). This CDR3 contains 14 residues. V shed 2 bases, J shed 5 bases, and the junction held 4 bases outside the gene matches. The DNA for the CDR3 is TGCAGTGCTAGACTAGCGGGAGTGTTAGATACGCAGTATTTT. This codes for CSARLAGVLDTQYF.

V usage is TRBV7-9 and J usage is TRBJ1-1; 7 positions match TRBD1. Germline V gene lookup returns CDR1 SEHNR and CDR2 FQNEAQ (reference sequence). V gave up 1 base and J gave up 0 bases; unmatched junction bases: 5. This CDR3 is 16 amino acids long. The CDR3 DNA reads TGTGCCAGCAGCTTAGGACACGGGACAGTGAACACTGAAGCTTTCTTT. Its translation is CASSLGHGTVNTEAFF.

This clonotype was observed at least ten times. The CDR3 DNA follows: TGTGCCAGCAGCTTAGGACGCGGGAGCGTAGATACGCAGTATTTT. Translating gives CASSLGRGSVDTQYF. V gene TRBV11-2 combines with J gene TRBJ2-3, with 7 nucleotides matching TRBD2. Germline CDR1 is SGHAT and CDR2 is FQNNGV. This CDR3 is 15 amino acids long. V lost 1 base to trimming and J lost 5 bases; unmatched junction nucleotides: 6.

Concerning this clonotype: One end of the junction is discordant with germline, which a read error may explain. The chain recombines TRBV7-2 with TRBJ2-7; 7 positions match TRBD1. Germline lookup yields CDR1 SGHTA and CDR2 FQGNSA. This CDR3 region has 15 residues. This CDR3 reads CAGSARGYTGEEQYF. CDR3 sequence (DNA): TGTGCCGGCAGCGCCAGGGGCTACACAGGGGAGGAGCAGTACTTC.

This clonotype occurred a few times. The V gene is TRBV7-3, the J gene TRBJ2-1; D is perhaps TRBD1 (6 bases). There are 13 residues in the CDR3. The germline V and J ends were trimmed by 7 bases and 4 bases, with 11 bases remaining between them. CDR1 SGHTA and CDR2 FQGTGA come from the germline V gene. CDR3 amino acids: CASNRTEYNEQFF. DNA of the CDR3: TGTGCCAGCAACCGGACAGAATACAATGAGCAGTTCTTC.

This clonotype showed up many times. The V and J genes are TRBV12-3 or TRBV12-4 and TRBJ1-1; 7 bases are a match to TRBD1. The ends lost 5 bases at V and 5 bases at J; junction bases unmatched: 5. CDR3 size: 13 residues. The CDR3 bases are TGTGCCAGCAGTCCCTACAGGGGAACTGAAGCTTTCTTT. Its translation is CASSPYRGTEAFF.

The chain carries TRBV27 and TRBJ2-3, with D maybe TRBD2 (6 bases). The germline V and J ends were trimmed by 6 bases and 6 bases, with 19 bases remaining between them. There are 15 residues in the CDR3. From germline, CDR1 is MNHEY and CDR2 SMNVEV (reference sequence). The DNA for the CDR3 is TGTGCCAGCAGCCCGGGGACTGGGGTTTTCGATACGCAGTATTTT. This gives the protein CASSPGTGVFDTQYF.

This clonotype was observed at least ten times. This sequence joins TRBV5-1 and TRBJ2-1; no reliable D call. The CDR3 is 12 amino acids. Germline CDR1 and CDR2: SGHRS and YFSETQ. The V and J ends lost 0 bases and 9 bases respectively, with 7 bases between them. CDR3 residues: CASSLEWGEQFF. The CDR3 coding sequence is TGCGCCAGCAGCTTGGAATGGGGTGAGCAGTTCTTC.

Only a few counts were recorded for this clonotype. The chain uses TRBV11-3 and TRBJ2-5, with 13 bases matching TRBD2. This CDR3 is 18 amino acids long. Germline CDR1 is SGHNT and CDR2 is YENEEA. V dropped 4 bases and J dropped 2; count of bases not matched to a gene: 10. The CDR3 reads CASSSGTSGTVGQETQYF. CDR3 nucleotide sequence: TGTGCCAGCAGCTCCGGGACTAGCGGGACTGTGGGACAAGAGACCCAGTACTTC.

This clonotype was observed many times. The chain couples TRBV2 to TRBJ1-5; no definite D call. V was clipped by 2 bases and J by 4 bases, with 6 bases between them. CDR3 size: 13 residues. The V gene's germline CDR1 is SNHLY and CDR2 FYNNEI. The CDR3 reads CASSELANQPQHF. Here the CDR3 DNA reads TGTGCCAGCAGTGAATTAGCAAATCAGCCCCAGCATTTT.

The V and J genes are TRBV7-2 and TRBJ1-6; 7 bases fit TRBD1. The germline CDR1 and CDR2 sequences are SGHTA and FQGNSA. With 5 bases clipped from V and 6 bases from J, the junction kept 4 bases outside the gene matches. CDR3 size: 14 residues. The DNA of the CDR3 is TGTGCCAGCAGCGCCAACAGGGGTAATTCACCCCTCCACTTT. It is translated as CASSANRGNSPLHF.

V gene TRBV15 combines with J gene TRBJ2-3; 7 bases line up with TRBD2. Germline loops: CDR1 LNHNV, CDR2 YYDKDF (reference sequence). The CDR3 runs to 15 residues. The V and J ends lost 0 bases and 5 bases, in that order; junction bases with no gene match: 5. CDR3 residues: CATSRDPSGLDTQYF. CDR3 coding DNA: TGTGCCACCAGCAGAGATCCTAGCGGCTTAGATACGCAGTATTTT.

The gene calls are TRBV15 and TRBJ1-1; no clear D. The CDR3 has 13 amino acids. Germline CDR1 and CDR2: LNHNV and YYDKDF (reference sequence). Trimming cost V 5 bases and J 6 bases, with 13 bases left between them. The CDR3 is CATSLSLRAEAFF. For the CDR3, the DNA is TGTGCCACCAGCCTCAGCCTTCGGGCTGAAGCTTTCTTT.

This clonotype was found many times. The J gene is TRBJ1-2, the V gene TRBV28, with D perhaps matching TRBD1 (5 bases). The V gene lost 5 bases and the J gene lost 7 bases, with 17 bases spanning the gap. The CDR3 consists of 14 residues. From germline, CDR1 is MDHEN and CDR2 SYDVKM. The CDR3, as DNA: TGTGCCAGCAGTCCCCGGGCAGGGAGCAGTGGCTACACCTTC. Its protein product is CASSPRAGSSGYTF.

The V and J genes are TRBV29-1 and TRBJ1-2, with 9 bases fitting TRBD1. The CDR3 runs 12 residues. Trimming took 4 bases from V and 5 from J; bases not matched to a gene: 2. Germline V CDR1 and CDR2: SQVTM, ANQGSEA. CDR3 amino acids: CSVVGQGYGYTF. CDR3 bases: TGCAGCGTTGTCGGACAGGGGTATGGCTACACCTTC. The entire variable domain, with the rest obtained from reference TRBV29-1 and TRBJ1-2, is as follows: SAVISQKPSRDICQRGTSLTIQCQVDSQVTMMFWYRQQPGQSLTLIATANQGSEATYESGFVIDKFPISRPNLTFSTLTVSNMSPEDSSIYLCSVVGQGYGYTFGSGTRLTVV.